The next 12 T cell receptor beta chains were all read from a single sample in a study of T cell clonality in common variable immunodeficiency. Using immunoSEQ multiplex PCR, the repertoire was profiled, and TCRdb retains in-frame clones only, with some absent. The sample is made up of some 33,000 clones, none counted only once. Sequencing was performed on peripheral blood mononuclear cells. The receptor set was obtained from a person aged 18-70 years in good health.

This clone was counted at least ten times. From the germline J gene comes the end of the CDR3, since the read stops 3 residues before it. The chain uses TRBV20-1 and TRBJ2-4; 10 positions agree with TRBD2. V shed 4 bases, J shed 2 bases, and the junction held 5 bases outside the gene matches. CDR1 DFQATT and CDR2 SNEGSKA come from the germline V gene (reference sequence). This CDR3 region has 15 residues. Incomplete CDR3 DNA: TGCAGTGCTAAGAGACTAGCGGGCTCCAAAAACATT. Amino acids: CSAKRLAGSKNI. The whole CDR3 reads CSAKRLAGSKNIQYF.

Turning to this clone: The read terminates 3 residues ahead of where the CDR3 ends, so the germline J gene completes it. The chain joins TRBV7-2 to TRBJ1-2; 8 nucleotides align to TRBD1. The CDR3 contains 15 residues. Germline V gene sequence: CDR1 SGHTA, CDR2 FQGNSA. The sequenced part of the CDR3 DNA is TGTGCCAGCATCGCGGACAGGGACGGGACAGATACC. Its translation is CASIADRDGTDT. The entire CDR3 protein is CASIADRDGTDTYTF.

This clone was found many times. The read ends 3 residues before the CDR3 terminus; that terminus is restored from the germline J gene. The chain recombines TRBV30 with TRBJ2-1, with TRBD1 identical over 8 bases. CDR1 GTSNPN and CDR2 SVGIG come from the germline V gene (reference sequence). The CDR3 contains 13 residues. V shed 4 bases and J 8 bases; nucleotides not matched to a gene: 7. CDR3 bases read: TGTGCCTGGACCAGACAGGGGAAGCATGAG. Residues: CAWTRQGKHE. The full CDR3 sequence reads CAWTRQGKHEQFF.

This clone appeared a few times. With the read ending 3 residues before the CDR3 end, the germline J gene is used to fill in that end. This chain joins TRBV5-8 and TRBJ2-7, with 9 nucleotides matching TRBD1. The CDR3 is 14 residues long. The V gene end was trimmed by 4 bases and the J gene end by 4 bases; junction bases not matched to a gene: 6. From germline, CDR1 is SGHTS and CDR2 YDEGEE. The CDR3 sequence is CASSRDRVRYEQYF. The part of the CDR3 DNA that was read is TGTGCCAGCAGCCGGGACAGGGTACGGTACGAG.

This clone came up many times. Read data end 3 residues before the CDR3 end; the end is taken from the germline J gene. The chain combines TRBV29-1 with TRBJ2-3; 12 bases fit TRBD2. Germline lookup yields CDR1 SQVTM and CDR2 ANQGSEA. V gave up 5 bases and J gave up 4 bases; unmatched junction bases: 4. The CDR3 length is 14 residues. CDR3 bases read: TGCAGCGTTCCGACTAGCGGGGGTTCAGATACG. Translated: CSVPTSGGSDT. The CDR3 as a whole reads CSVPTSGGSDTQYF.

This clone was counted at least ten times. The read gets to within 3 residues of the CDR3 end, and the germline J gene fills in the rest. V is TRBV30 and J is TRBJ1-3, with D possibly being TRBD1 (6 bases). Trimming pared 4 bases from V and 0 bases from J, leaving 19 bases between. The germline V gene has CDR1 GTSNPN and CDR2 SVGIG (reference sequence). CDR3 length equals 17 residues. CDR3: CAWTEKGGASSGNTIYF. The CDR3 DNA, read in part, is TGTGCCTGGACCGAAAAAGGGGGAGCTAGCTCTGGAAACACC.

This clone was counted many times. The read falls 3 residues short of the CDR3 end, and the missing part is taken from the germline J gene. The chain uses TRBV14 and TRBJ2-5; D perhaps matches TRBD1 (7 bases). This CDR3 comprises 14 residues. V dropped 0 bases and J dropped 5 bases, with 10 bases sitting between them. Germline CDR1 SGHDN, CDR2 FVKESK. This CDR3 reads CASSQDRGAETQYF. Incomplete CDR3 DNA: TGTGCCAGCAGCCAAGACAGGGGGGCTGAGACC.

This clone was seen at least ten times. The CDR3 extends 3 residues past the end of the read, so its final part is completed from the germline J gene. The chain joins TRBV30 to TRBJ1-5, with 9 bases fitting TRBD1. CDR1 is GTSNPN, CDR2 SVGIG, per germline (reference sequence). V dropped 2 bases and J dropped 5; count of bases not matched to a gene: 4. The CDR3 loop spans 14 amino acids. Partial CDR3 DNA: TGTGCCTGGAGTTACACAGGGGGCTATCAGCCC. Translation: CAWSYTGGYQP. The CDR3 in its entirety is CAWSYTGGYQPQHF.

This clone was detected many times. The read halts 3 residues ahead of the CDR3 end, with the missing end drawn from the germline J gene. The chain uses TRBV18 and TRBJ2-2; 7 positions match TRBD1. Trimming removed 4 bases from V and 1 base from J; junction bases left unmatched: 0. CDR1 is KGHSH and CDR2 is LQKENI in the germline V gene. The CDR3 runs 14 residues. The CDR3 loop is CASSRQGNTGELFF. The sequenced part of the CDR3 DNA is TGTGCCAGCTCACGACAGGGGAACACCGGGGAG. Together with reference TRBV18 and TRBJ2-2, the CDR3 gives the full variable domain: NAGVMQNPRHLVRRRGQEARLRCSPMKGHSHVYWYRQLPEEGLKFMVYLQKENIIDESGMPKERFSAEFPKEGPSILRIQQVVRGDSAAYFCASSRQGNTGELFFGEGSRLTVL.

In this sample, this clone turned up many times. The read ends 3 residues before the CDR3 terminus; that terminus is restored from the germline J gene. J is TRBJ1-1 and V is TRBV10-3, with 7 positions matching TRBD1. This CDR3 spans 12 amino acids. The germline V gene encodes CDR1 ENHRY and CDR2 SYGVKD. The chain's CDR3 is CAISEADREAFF. The sequenced CDR3 bases are TGTGCCATCAGTGAGGCGGACAGGGAA.

This clone was detected ten times or more. CDR3: CASSLTGLTGELFF. The sequenced CDR3 bases are TGCGCCAGCAGCCTGACAGGGCTCACCGGGGAG. The chain has TRBV5-1 and TRBJ2-2; 7 bases match TRBD1. The read ends 3 residues before the CDR3 terminus; that terminus is restored from the germline J gene. V dropped 4 bases and J dropped 4; count of bases not matched to a gene: 4. From germline, CDR1 is SGHRS and CDR2 YFSETQ. The CDR3 is made up of 14 amino acids.

This clone showed up many times. The read ends 3 residues early relative to the CDR3; the germline J gene fills the gap. The J gene is TRBJ2-3, the V gene TRBV5-6; D possibly corresponds to TRBD2 (5 bases). This CDR3 comprises 14 residues. With 4 bases removed from V and 7 bases from J, the gap between germline ends came to 16 bases. CDR1 is SGHDT and CDR2 is YYEEEE in the germline V gene. The covered CDR3 bases are TGTGCCAGCAGCCCGACTATCCCTTCGAATACG. The encoded protein is CASSPTIPSNT. The CDR3, in full, reads CASSPTIPSNTQYF. The variable domain in full, completed from reference TRBV5-6 and TRBJ2-3, reads DAGVTQSPTHLIKTRGQQVTLRCSPKSGHDTVSWYQQALGQGPQFIFQYYEEEERQRGNFPDRFSGHQFPNYSSELNVNALLLGDSALYLCASSPTIPSNTQYFGPGTRLTVL.